The T cell receptor (beta chain) described here comes from a study of T cells in Graves' hyperthyroidism and ophthalmopathy (dated by TCRdb to the late 2010s). As for the study more broadly: Peripheral blood was collected at initial diagnosis, before any treatment. The 100 or so discovery patients were divided at random into training and test sets in a 7:3 ratio. The paper reports TCR Vbeta CDR3 sequencing of 135 peripheral blood samples: approximately 41 ophthalmopathy, roughly 80 hyperthyroidism and around 17 progressor patients. Thyroid tissue and blood T-cell repertoires from roughly six Graves' hyperthyroidism patients were also compared in the study. To identify TCR V-J signatures that set the groups apart, the researchers used a discovery cohort of about a hundred patients, made up of under 50 with Graves' ophthalmopathy and 55 to 65 with stable Graves' hyperthyroidism. An independent validation cohort of about 19 hyperthyroidism patients and 15 or so patients who later progressed to ophthalmopathy tested prospective prediction of ophthalmopathy. Once sampling was done, hyperthyroidism patients were given methimazole at a starting dose of 30 mg daily, whereas ophthalmopathy patients were given high-dose intravenous methylprednisolone.

As regards this clonotype: Its antigen is not yet known. Base quality data are lacking; no much larger clone is found one base away.

Stable Graves' hyperthyroidism was defined as no progression to ophthalmopathy during 18 months of follow-up. Hyperthyroidism patients were aged 18 to 65 years and newly diagnosed, with disease duration of less than 2 months. The study excluded patients with uncontrolled infections, other autoimmune diseases, pregnancy or lactation. Clinical symptoms, serum thyroxine and TRAb, thyroid ultrasound, and orbital computed tomography formed the basis for the diagnoses. Ficoll-Paque density gradient centrifugation was used to isolate PBMCs from about 9 ml of fresh peripheral blood. Trizol reagent was used to extract total RNA, and RNA quality was then checked on an Agilent 2100 Bioanalyzer. The research as a whole found: No statistical method was used to fix the sample size in advance, and group allocation was not hidden from the investigators. In validation, the model predicted progression to ophthalmopathy a median of roughly 6.1 months before onset, with roughly 70% sensitivity and roughly 73% specificity. A 13 V-J signature model separated ophthalmopathy from stable hyperthyroidism, with roughly 88% sensitivity and about 81% specificity in cross-validation and 80%/75% in testing. Most expanded thyroid clonotypes (frequency above 0.001) were also found in blood, which suggests that blood repertoires may mirror thyroid immune responses.

Spanning cysteine to phenylalanine, the CDR3 consists of 13 amino acids. The entry retains the CDR3 DNA only, 39 bases that are in frame from base 1. In the germline V gene (reference sequence), CDR1 corresponds to DFQATT and CDR2 to SNEGSKA. V is shortened by 3 bases, J by 1 base, and the region joining them spans 9 bases. The TCR beta CDR3 regions were amplified from the RNA transcripts. The TCR CDR3 was subjected to a first round of RT-PCR using the HTBI primer set and the Qiagen OneStep RT-PCR kit. Libraries were constructed in a second round of multiplex PCR, after which size selection and purification were carried out. The libraries were sequenced on an Illumina HiSeq2000 using paired-end 100 bp reads. The authors' analysis ran thus. Raw data were processed with SOAPnuke, discarding reads with adapters, uncalled bases, mean Phred below 15, or no exact constant-primer or identifier match. COPE v1.2.5 was used to merge the high-quality paired reads, and each unique nucleotide sequence was defined as a clonotype. MiTCR v1.1 was used to align the clonotypes against IMGT TRBV, TRBD and TRBJ reference segments. The analysis was restricted to V-J combinations with a frequency above 0.0001, which together covered around 99% of the repertoires. A TCS score was defined as the ratio of F50 (clonal expansion) to E x V (chaos), with BLOSUM62-based TCRdist applied between CDR3 peptides within each V-J. Welch's t-statistics and random forest reduced 500 to 550 V-J features to roughly 13, which were used in a naive Bayes classifier (R e1071). In-frame beta chains were kept once TCRdb had trimmed the public reads at Q25 with fastp and called clones with MiXCR. Rows with one shared CDR3 protein collapse into an entry with the most common genes and DNA. For this entry, the V and J calls and clone size follow TCRdb and not the study's own pipeline. This sample gives over 150,000 distinct CDR3 sequences in total; about 17% of them show up just once. The top ten clones comprise about half of the sample.

Sequenced sample: blood. The sequence links TRBV20-1 to TRBJ2-5, with no D gene named confidently. The sequence was collected from a woman aged 45-60 years with Graves' hyperthyroidism. The nucleotides read TGCAGTGCTAGTACGGACGGCCAAGAGACCCAGTACTTC. Its protein product is CSASTDGQETQYF.